Presented here are 29 T cell receptor beta chains from one specimen sequenced in a study of blood T cell repertoires in COVID-19. The table came from immunoSEQ multiplex PCR; TCRdb's copy has only in-frame clones and leaves some out. The sample has 150,000 to 200,000 clones, roughly 85% seen once. The sample was peripheral blood. The receptor set was obtained from a woman aged 70-85 years with acute or convalescent COVID-19.

V usage is TRBV27 and J usage is TRBJ2-5; maybe TRBD1 (6 bases). Germline V gene lookup returns CDR1 MNHEY and CDR2 SMNVEV (reference sequence). This CDR3 has 13 amino acids. Trimming left V 3 bases short and J 4 bases short, with 9 bases between. The CDR3: CASSLVQGETQYF. The CDR3, as DNA: TGTGCCAGCAGTTTGGTACAGGGAGAGACCCAGTACTTC.

V usage is TRBV7-7 and J usage is TRBJ2-1, with 13 nucleotides matching TRBD2. After removal of 5 bases from V and 5 bases from J, the junction contained 6 bases not matched to a gene. Germline V gene sequence: CDR1 SSHAT, CDR2 FNYEAQ (reference sequence). The CDR3 is made up of 16 amino acids. The DNA of the CDR3 is TGTGCCAGCAGCGGTACTAGCGGGAGGGTTAACAATGAGCAGTTCTTC. Its translation is CASSGTSGRVNNEQFF.

The chain has TRBV5-1 and TRBJ2-2; weak D call: TRBD2 (6 bases). Germline V gene lookup returns CDR1 SGHRS and CDR2 YFSETQ. Between the trimmed V and J ends, which lost 4 bases and 1 base, there was a span of 14 bases. The CDR3 loop spans 16 amino acids. The CDR3 region has the DNA TGCGCCAGCAGCGTTGGGACTCTAGAGAACACCGGGGAGCTGTTTTTT. Protein product: CASSVGTLENTGELFF.

This clone is a singleton in its sample. This chain links TRBV30 with TRBJ2-1; no reliable D call. Trimming cost V 4 bases and J 7 bases, with 5 bases left between them. The CDR3 sequence is 10 residues long. CDR1 is GTSNPN, CDR2 SVGIG, per germline (reference sequence). As DNA, the CDR3 is TGTGCCTGGATGAGTAATGAGCAGTTCTTC. It is translated as CAWMSNEQFF. The whole variable domain, remainder taken from reference TRBV30 and TRBJ2-1, is SQTIHQWPATLVQPVGSPLSLECTVEGTSNPNLYWYRQAAGRGLQLLFYSVGIGQISSEVPQNLSASRPQDRQFILSSKKLLLSDSGFYLCAWMSNEQFFGPGTRLTVL.

The J gene is TRBJ2-1, the V gene TRBV29-1, with 9 bases matching TRBD2. V lost 4 bases to trimming and J lost 5 bases; unmatched junction nucleotides: 9. The CDR3 is 15 amino acids. Germline-derived CDR1 and CDR2 are SQVTM and ANQGSEA. The DNA for the CDR3 is TGCAGCGTTGGGGAGATCCTAGCGGGGCACAATGAGCAGTTCTTC. It yields the protein CSVGEILAGHNEQFF.

J is TRBJ1-6 and V is TRBV19, with D unclear. V was shortened by 3 bases and J by 0 bases, with 9 bases between the two germline ends. CDR3 length: 16 amino acids. Germline V lookup: CDR1 LNHDA, CDR2 SQIVND (reference sequence). Written as DNA, the CDR3 is TGTGCCAGTAGTATTTCCGGTAGCTCCTATAATTCACCCCTCCACTTT. Its translation is CASSISGSSYNSPLHF.

This chain links TRBV3-1 (or the pseudogene TRBV3-2) with TRBJ1-2; D not resolved. V was clipped by 1 base and J by 8 bases, with 5 bases between them. Germline-derived CDR1 and CDR2 are LGHDT and YNNKEL (reference sequence). The CDR3 has 11 amino acids. CDR3 in DNA: TGTGCCAGCAGCCAAGGGCGGGGCTACACCTTC. Its translation is CASSQGRGYTF.

The chain combines TRBV19 with TRBJ2-1; TRBD2 agrees at 8 bases. Trimming cost V 3 bases and J 12 bases; bases outside gene matches: 10. The germline CDR1 and CDR2 sequences are LNHDA and SQIVND (reference sequence). This CDR3 is 14 amino acids long. Here the CDR3 DNA reads TGTGCCAGTAGTATCGAGGTCGCGGGAGGAGCGCAGTTCTTC. It specifies CASSIEVAGGAQFF.

This chain joins TRBV4-1 and TRBJ2-7; D perhaps matches TRBD1 (5 bases). This CDR3 comprises 14 residues. CDR1 is MGHRA and CDR2 is YSYEKL in the germline V gene. V shed 4 bases and J shed 2 bases, with 12 bases lying between them. In DNA form, the CDR3 reads TGCGCCAGCAGCCTCTTTGCAGGGACCTACGAGCAGTACTTC. Translating it yields CASSLFAGTYEQYF.

This chain links TRBV10-1 with TRBJ1-1, with 7 bases matching TRBD1. The J segment lost 13 bases and the V segment lost 10 bases, leaving 9 bases of the junction unmatched. CDR1 and CDR2 from the germline V gene are WNHNN and SYGVQD (reference sequence). The CDR3 loop spans 10 amino acids. The CDR3 protein is CANPQGNGFF. The CDR3 nucleotides are TGCGCCAACCCACAGGGGAATGGTTTCTTT.

CDR3 in amino acids: CASSSGLHSGANVLTF. CDR3 DNA: TGTGCCAGCAGCTCGGGACTCCACTCTGGGGCCAACGTCCTGACTTTC. The chain employs TRBV2 and TRBJ2-6, with a possible D match to TRBD2 (6 bases). The CDR3 length is 16 residues. Germline V gene sequence: CDR1 SNHLY, CDR2 FYNNEI. Trimming removed 6 bases from V and 0 bases from J, with 12 bases in between.

The rearrangement joins TRBV27 to TRBJ1-6; 10 bases map to TRBD1. The CDR3 is made up of 15 amino acids. J was trimmed by 5 bases and V by 4 bases; bases with no gene match: 2. Germline values: CDR1 MNHEY, CDR2 SMNVEV (reference sequence). The CDR3 sequence is CASSSDRGDNSPLHF. The CDR3 DNA reads as TGTGCCAGCAGTTCGGACAGGGGGGATAATTCACCCCTCCACTTT.

The chain links TRBV7-9 to TRBJ2-7; D unclear. Germline assignment: CDR1 SEHNR and CDR2 FQNEAQ (reference sequence). Trimming pared 3 bases from V and 0 bases from J, leaving 15 bases between. This CDR3 spans 16 amino acids. The CDR3 loop reads CASSFGAVTGSYEQYF. Written as DNA, the CDR3 is TGTGCCAGCAGCTTCGGTGCTGTGACTGGCTCCTACGAGCAGTACTTC.

The V and J genes are TRBV7-9 and TRBJ2-7, with TRBD2 identical over 15 bases. Trimming cost V 5 bases and J 0 bases; bases outside gene matches: 8. Germline-derived CDR1 and CDR2 are SEHNR and FQNEAQ (reference sequence). The CDR3 runs to 18 residues. CDR3 DNA: TGTGCCAGCAGCCAATTAGGACTAGCGGGAGGGAGCTCCTACGAGCAGTACTTC. It specifies CASSQLGLAGGSSYEQYF. The variable domain in full, with the rest retrieved from reference TRBV7-9 and TRBJ2-7, is DTGVSQNPRHKITKRGQNVTFRCDPISEHNRLYWYRQTLGQGPEFLTYFQNEAQLEKSRLLSDRFSAERPKGSFSTLEIQRTEQGDSAMYLCASSQLGLAGGSSYEQYFGPGTRLTVT.

The chain has TRBV27 and TRBJ2-7, with 8 positions matching TRBD2. The CDR3 totals 15 residues. Germline CDR1 and CDR2: MNHEY and SMNVEV (reference sequence). V gave up 6 bases and J gave up 6 bases; unmatched junction bases: 13. The DNA of the CDR3 is TGTGCCAGCAGCACTCTTGCGGGAGGATCTAGCGAGCAGTACTTC. The encoded protein is CASSTLAGGSSEQYF.

This clone occurred once. The chain has TRBV7-6 and TRBJ2-1; 7 nucleotides align to TRBD2. Losses at the gene ends were 5 bases for V and 2 bases for J; bases not matched to a gene: 15. The CDR3 is 18 residues long. Germline loops: CDR1 SGHVS, CDR2 FNYEAQ. The CDR3, as DNA: TGTGCCAGCAGCCCCCTACCGGGAGGAGCTTTCACCTACAATGAGCAGTTCTTC. This translates into CASSPLPGGAFTYNEQFF.

This chain links TRBV27 with TRBJ2-7, with a tentative D call TRBD1 (5 bases). Per germline, CDR1 MNHEY and CDR2 SMNVEV (reference sequence). The CDR3 extends over 15 amino acids. V dropped 5 bases and J dropped 2 bases, with 16 bases sitting between them. CDR3 DNA sequence: TGTGCCAGCAGTCCCCGGACGGACATAACCTACGAGCAGTACTTC. The encoded protein is CASSPRTDITYEQYF.

The CDR3 protein is CASSLGTGGGNTIYF. CDR3 DNA: TGTGCCAGCAGCCTCGGGACAGGAGGGGGAAACACCATATATTTT. V gene TRBV11-2 combines with J gene TRBJ1-3; 8 nucleotides align to TRBD1. The J segment lost 4 bases and the V segment lost 5 bases, leaving 7 bases of the junction unmatched. This CDR3 region has 15 residues. Germline lookup yields CDR1 SGHAT and CDR2 FQNNGV.

The V and J genes are TRBV7-9 and TRBJ2-3, with D unresolved. The CDR3 is 14 amino acids. Germline V gene sequence: CDR1 SEHNR, CDR2 FQNEAQ (reference sequence). Trimming stripped 4 bases from V and 0 bases from J, with 8 bases between. In DNA, the CDR3 is TGTGCCAGCAGCTCGCTAGGAAGCACAGATACGCAGTATTTT. Its translation: CASSSLGSTDTQYF.

V usage is TRBV6-5 and J usage is TRBJ2-2; 7 nucleotides align to TRBD1. Trimming cost V 7 bases and J 3 bases; bases outside gene matches: 8. CDR1 MNHEY and CDR2 SVGAGI come from the germline V gene. There are 15 residues in the CDR3. CDR3 in DNA: TGTGCCAGCAAGGAGGACAGGTTCTACACCGGGGAGCTGTTTTTT. Its protein product is CASKEDRFYTGELFF.

The chain carries TRBV5-1 and TRBJ2-7; 9 nucleotides match TRBD1. The CDR3 consists of 16 residues. In germline, CDR1 is SGHRS, CDR2 YFSETQ. V lost 0 bases and J lost 5; bases outside the gene matches: 9. DNA of the CDR3: TGCGCCAGCAGCTTGGGGGCGAGGGACAGGGCCCACGAGCAGTACTTC. Its translation: CASSLGARDRAHEQYF.

V gene TRBV6-1 combines with J gene TRBJ2-7, with 12 bases lining up with TRBD2. This CDR3 is built from 16 residues. J was trimmed by 6 bases and V by 4 bases; bases with no gene match: 10. CDR1 and CDR2 (germline): MNHNS, SASEGT. CDR3 sequence: CASSGTSGARAGEQYF. CDR3 DNA sequence: TGTGCCAGCAGTGGGACTAGCGGGGCCAGGGCGGGCGAGCAGTACTTC.

V is TRBV11-2 and J is TRBJ1-1, with a tentative D call TRBD1 (5 bases). Germline loops: CDR1 SGHAT, CDR2 FQNNGV. Trimming shortened V by 0 bases and J by 1 base, and 18 bases separated the two germline ends. The CDR3 contains 18 residues. The DNA of the CDR3 is TGTGCCAGCAGCTTAGACCCGGAGGGGAGTACAGAGAACACTGAAGCTTTCTTT. It translates to CASSLDPEGSTENTEAFF.

This clone showed up just a few times. Here the CDR3 reads CASSYYGTRNEQYF. Here the CDR3 DNA reads TGTGCCAGCAGTTATTACGGGACTAGGAACGAGCAGTACTTC. V is TRBV6-6 and J is TRBJ2-7, with 8 bases lining up with TRBD2. This CDR3 contains 14 residues. Germline CDR1 is MNHNY and CDR2 is SVGAGI (reference sequence). With 3 bases clipped from V and 5 bases from J, the junction kept 6 bases outside the gene matches.

A single count supports this clone. Compared with germline, one end of the junction differs, possibly owing to a read error. The chain combines TRBV7-2 with TRBJ2-1, with D possibly TRBD2 on 6 matching bases. CDR1 is SGHTA and CDR2 is FQGNSA in the germline V gene. The CDR3 has 17 amino acids. CDR3 sequence: CASSLVSWRASNNEQFF. The CDR3 DNA reads TGTGCCAGCAGCTTAGTGTCCTGGAGGGCCTCCAACAATGAGCAGTTCTTC.

The V call is TRBV2, the J call TRBJ1-1; a possible D gene is TRBD1 (5 bases). V lost 7 bases to trimming and J lost 11 bases, with 20 bases between them. The CDR3 runs to 13 residues. From germline, CDR1 is SNHLY and CDR2 FYNNEI. The CDR3 DNA follows: TGTGCCAGCAAAGGGGATCTTACTCAACGGGCTTTCTTT. This codes for CASKGDLTQRAFF. The complete variable domain, with remaining parts taken from reference TRBV2 and TRBJ1-1, reads EPEVTQTPSHQVTQMGQEVILRCVPISNHLYFYWYRQILGQKVEFLVSFYNNEISEKSEIFDDQFSVERPDGSNFTLKIRSTKLEDSAMYFCASKGDLTQRAFFGQGTRLTVV.

About this clone itself: The sample contains more than one DNA sequence encoding this CDR3. The rearrangement uses TRBV7-2 and TRBJ2-7, with 10 positions matching TRBD2. V was pared by 5 bases and J by 2 bases, with 3 bases of the junction left unmatched. CDR1 and CDR2 from the germline V gene are SGHTA and FQGNSA. This CDR3 has 14 amino acids. CDR3 sequence: CASSRTSGTYEQYF. In DNA, the CDR3 is TGTGCCAGCAGCCGTACTAGCGGGACCTACGAGCAGTACTTC. Drawing the rest from reference TRBV7-2 and TRBJ2-7, the complete variable domain is GAGVSQSPSNKVTEKGKDVELRCDPISGHTALYWYRQSLGQGLEFLIYFQGNSAPDKSGLPSDRFSAERTGGSVSTLTIQRTQQEDSAVYLCASSRTSGTYEQYFGPGTRLTVT.

This chain connects TRBV29-1 to TRBJ1-2, with 7 bases identical to TRBD1. The CDR3 is made up of 12 amino acids. Germline loops: CDR1 SQVTM, CDR2 ANQGSEA. With V trimmed by 6 bases and J by 8 bases, 9 bases remained unmatched. In nucleotides, the CDR3 is TGCAGCGTGGAACAGGGGAGCCTCGGCTACACCTTC. Amino acid sequence: CSVEQGSLGYTF.

This chain joins TRBV19 and TRBJ1-5; a possible D gene is TRBD1 (5 bases). The germline V gene has CDR1 LNHDA and CDR2 SQIVND (reference sequence). CDR3 length: 15 amino acids. With 1 base removed from V and 3 bases from J, the gap between germline ends came to 10 bases. Here the CDR3 reads CASSIGGSNNQPQHF. DNA of the CDR3: TGTGCCAGTAGTATAGGGGGCTCTAACAATCAGCCCCAGCATTTT. The variable domain in full, with the rest retrieved from reference TRBV19 and TRBJ1-5, is DGGITQSPKYLFRKEGQNVTLSCEQNLNHDAMYWYRQDPGQGLRLIYYSQIVNDFQKGDIAEGYSVSREKKESFPLTVTSAQKNPTAFYLCASSIGGSNNQPQHFGDGTRLSIL.